This T cell receptor (beta chain) stems from a study of T-cell reconstitution after alpha-beta-depleted transplantation in children. The CDR3 is 13 residues long. Germline CDR1 reads MNHEY; CDR2 reads SVGAGI. Trimming cost V 7 bases and J 6 bases, with 16 bases left between them. This clonotype showed up many times. TCRbeta library preparation incorporated unique molecular identifiers. MiXCR was run by TCRdb on the PCR reads, yielding one entry per CDR3 protein. The data contain about 400,000 distinct CDR3 sequences, roughly 20% of them seen just once; the ten biggest clones take up approximately 3.9%.

This chain joins TRBV6-5 and TRBJ2-7, with D perhaps TRBD2 (6 bases). The material sequenced was PBMCs from the stem cell graft donor, taken from the stem cell graft. The source is a human donor who donated a stem cell graft to a child with acute myeloid leukemia. CDR3 bases: TGTGCCAGCACCAAGGGAGGCACGGGCGAGCAGTACTTC. It encodes CASTKGGTGEQYF.